These 21 T cell receptor beta chains were all obtained from the same sample, sequenced in a study of cytomegalovirus exposure and HLA in healthy donors. It was with 60 Vbeta and 13 Jbeta primers that the PCR ran. TCRdb's table, derived via immunoSEQ multiplex PCR, lists solely in-frame clones and lacks some. The table has under 200,000 clones, 70% to 85% seen once. Sequencing was done on a sample of PBMCs. Receptor source: a woman aged 40 to 55 in good health and CMV-seronegative.

The rearrangement joins TRBV19 to TRBJ1-3; possibly TRBD1 for D (6 bases). V lost 2 bases and J lost 8, with 10 bases in between. This CDR3 region has 13 residues. Germline V lookup: CDR1 LNHDA, CDR2 SQIVND (reference sequence). CDR3 in DNA: TGTGCCAGTAGTATAAACAGGGAATACACCATATATTTT. This sequence encodes CASSINREYTIYF.

As concerns this clone: A read error may produce the germline difference seen at one junction end. At the DNA level, this CDR3 is encoded by other sequences in the same sample as well. The chain is built from TRBV19 and TRBJ1-2; D not resolved. The CDR3 is 11 residues long. Germline lookup yields CDR1 LNHDA and CDR2 SQIVND (reference sequence). The CDR3 is CASLSNYGYTF. CDR3 DNA sequence: TGTGCCAGTTTGAGTAACTATGGCTACACTTTC.

For the CDR3, the DNA is TGTGCCAGCAGTTACGCTCCTAGCGGCTCCTACGAGCAGTACTTC. Amino acid sequence: CASSYAPSGSYEQYF. This chain connects TRBV6-5 to TRBJ2-5, with 7 bases fitting TRBD2. The J call may be in error: the DNA end matches TRBJ2-7 better. The CDR3 contains 15 residues. The germline V gene has CDR1 MNHEY and CDR2 SVGAGI.

V is TRBV5-1 and J is TRBJ2-7; D remains ambiguous. Looked up from germline, CDR1 is SGHRS and CDR2 is YFSETQ. The V end lost 0 bases, the J end lost 2 bases, and 12 bases lay between the germline ends. This CDR3 comprises 15 residues. CDR3 loop: CASSLEHLPTYEQYF. In DNA, the CDR3 is TGCGCCAGCAGCTTGGAACACCTTCCGACCTACGAGCAGTACTTC.

J is TRBJ1-5 and V is TRBV28; weak D call: TRBD1 (6 bases). This CDR3 is built from 18 residues. V shed 6 bases and J shed 6 bases, with 27 bases lying between them. CDR1 is MDHEN and CDR2 is SYDVKM in the germline V gene. CDR3 protein: CASSPVAGTLLGSQPQHF. The CDR3, as DNA: TGTGCCAGCAGCCCCGTCGCCGGGACACTCCTAGGGAGTCAGCCCCAGCATTTT.

This chain connects TRBV7-8 to TRBJ1-3; TRBD1 matches 9 bases. Germline assignment: CDR1 SGHVS and CDR2 FQNEAQ. V lost 5 bases and J lost 4; bases outside the gene matches: 6. The CDR3 has 15 residues. Here the CDR3 reads CASSPGTGYGNTIYF. CDR3 DNA sequence: TGTGCCAGCAGCCCCGGGACAGGGTACGGAAACACCATATATTTT.

The CDR3 spells CASSSAGLAGYEQYF. CDR3 DNA sequence: TGTGCCAGCAGCAGTGCGGGACTAGCGGGTTACGAGCAGTACTTC. The genes are TRBV21-1 and TRBJ2-7; TRBD2 was called by the table and not checked on the DNA. TRBV21-1 is a listed pseudogene. The CDR3 length is 15 residues.

The genes are TRBV28 and TRBJ2-7, with D perhaps TRBD1 (6 bases). Germline lookup yields CDR1 MDHEN and CDR2 SYDVKM. The CDR3 runs 12 residues. Trimming removed 6 bases at V and 6 bases at J, with 12 bases between. As DNA, the CDR3 is TGTGCCAGCAGGCGTACAGGGACCGAGCAGTACTTC. It codes for CASRRTGTEQYF. Drawing the rest from reference TRBV28 and TRBJ2-7, the complete variable domain is DVKVTQSSRYLVKRTGEKVFLECVQDMDHENMFWYRQDPGLGLRLIYFSYDVKMKEKGDIPEGYSVSREKKERFSLILESASTNQTSMYLCASRRTGTEQYFGPGTRLTVT.

The V call is TRBV9, the J call TRBJ1-5, with 8 bases fitting TRBD1. The CDR3 length is 14 residues. Per the germline V gene, CDR1 is SGDLS and CDR2 is YYNGEE. V lost 4 bases and J lost 5; bases outside the gene matches: 5. CDR3 amino acids: CASSPGTGDQPQHF. The DNA of the CDR3 is TGTGCCAGCAGCCCCGGGACAGGCGATCAGCCCCAGCATTTT. The whole variable domain, filled in from reference TRBV9 and TRBJ1-5, reads DSGVTQTPKHLITATGQRVTLRCSPRSGDLSVYWYQQSLDQGLQFLIQYYNGEERAKGNILERFSAQQFPDLHSELNLSSLELGDSALYFCASSPGTGDQPQHFGDGTRLSIL.

The chain couples TRBV9 to TRBJ2-1; 11 bases map to TRBD2. Germline trimming cut 4 bases from V and 4 bases from J; bases unmatched to any gene: 10. The CDR3 spans 17 residues. CDR1 is SGDLS and CDR2 is YYNGEE in the germline V gene. The CDR3 nucleotides are TGTGCCAGCAGCTCCAGACTAGCGGGGCTCGCATACAATGAGCAGTTCTTC. This encodes CASSSRLAGLAYNEQFF.

The chain has TRBV7-9 and TRBJ1-2; D remains unclear. Per germline, CDR1 SEHNR and CDR2 FQNEAQ (reference sequence). This CDR3 comprises 15 residues. V shed 4 bases and J shed 6 bases, with 18 bases lying between them. The CDR3 nucleotides read TGTGCCAGCAGCTCGAACCTAGGGATGCGGGATGGCTACACCTTC. Its translation: CASSSNLGMRDGYTF.

J is TRBJ1-6 and V is TRBV5-6; D is undetermined. This CDR3 is built from 15 residues. Trimming removed 2 bases from V and 8 bases from J, with 14 bases in between. CDR1 is SGHDT, CDR2 YYEEEE, per germline. The CDR3 DNA is TGTGCCAGCAGCTTTGACGGATTCGGAGATTCACCCCTCCACTTT. This encodes CASSFDGFGDSPLHF.

The chain carries TRBV5-6 and TRBJ1-6; D possibly corresponds to TRBD1 (5 bases). The V gene lost 3 bases and the J gene lost 8 bases, with 12 bases spanning the gap. The germline V gene encodes CDR1 SGHDT and CDR2 YYEEEE. This CDR3 region has 14 residues. This chain's CDR3 is CASSSGHEDSPLHF. The CDR3 DNA follows: TGTGCCAGCAGCTCTGGACACGAGGATTCACCCCTCCACTTT.

V and J are TRBV11-2 and TRBJ2-4; D might be TRBD1 (6 bases). This CDR3 is built from 15 residues. The V and J ends lost 6 bases and 1 base respectively, with 13 bases between them. CDR1 and CDR2 from the germline V gene are SGHAT and FQNNGV. CDR3 nucleotides: TGTGCCAGCAGTACAGAGGGACACGCCAAAAACATTCAGTACTTC. Its translation is CASSTEGHAKNIQYF.

This rearrangement joins TRBV18 to TRBJ1-1, with TRBD1 matching over 11 bases. The CDR3 contains 16 residues. Per germline, CDR1 KGHSH and CDR2 LQKENI. The V and J ends lost 2 bases and 4 bases, in that order; junction bases with no gene match: 6. CDR3 DNA: TGTGCCAGCTCACCATCGGACAGGGGGCTGAGCACTGAAGCTTTCTTT. It yields the protein CASSPSDRGLSTEAFF.

This chain links TRBV10-3 with TRBJ2-1; D might be TRBD2 (6 bases). The CDR3 length is 11 residues. The germline V gene has CDR1 ENHRY and CDR2 SYGVKD. The germline V and J ends were trimmed by 6 bases and 7 bases, with 7 bases remaining between them. The CDR3 spells CAIRLANEQFF. As DNA, the CDR3 is TGTGCCATCAGACTAGCTAATGAGCAGTTCTTC.

The chain uses TRBV7-6 and TRBJ2-7; TRBD2 agrees at 9 bases. V shed 4 bases and J 0 bases; nucleotides not matched to a gene: 10. This CDR3 comprises 17 residues. The germline V gene encodes CDR1 SGHVS and CDR2 FNYEAQ. CDR3 nucleotides: TGTGCCAGCAGCTCTGGCTTCCGCGGGGGGGACTCCTACGAGCAGTACTTC. This codes for CASSSGFRGGDSYEQYF.

In this sample, this clone turned up once. The V gene is TRBV27, the J gene TRBJ2-5, with D possibly being TRBD1 (5 bases). Trimming left V 5 bases short and J 13 bases short, with 29 bases between. The CDR3 runs 16 residues. Germline lookup yields CDR1 MNHEY and CDR2 SMNVEV (reference sequence). In nucleotides, the CDR3 is TGTGCCAGCAGTAATGGACACGTTTTTCGGAGAGTGGCGCCGTACTTC. Translating it yields CASSNGHVFRRVAPYF.

This clone showed up just a few times. The chain links TRBV6-6 to TRBJ1-2; 7 bases fit TRBD1. The CDR3 has 14 residues. The germline CDR1 and CDR2 sequences are MNHNY and SVGAGI (reference sequence). The V segment lost 7 bases and the J segment 3 bases; nucleotides outside the gene matches: 8. CDR3 bases: TGTGCCAGCAAAAGACAGGGATTGCACTATGGCTACACCTTC. As protein: CASKRQGLHYGYTF.

This clone was recorded only once. The CDR3 sequence: CASSKAKGLGDEKLFF. The CDR3 coding sequence is TGTGCCAGCAGTAAAGCGAAGGGGCTAGGCGATGAAAAACTGTTTTTT. This chain joins TRBV28 and TRBJ1-4; D is possibly TRBD1 (5 bases). V lost 5 bases to trimming and J lost 6 bases, with 19 bases between them. Germline V gives CDR1 MDHEN, CDR2 SYDVKM. This CDR3 has 16 residues.

The chain recombines TRBV29-1 with TRBJ2-7; 7 positions match TRBD1. The germline gives CDR1 SQVTM, CDR2 ANQGSEA. Germline trimming cut 7 bases from V and 1 base from J; bases unmatched to any gene: 4. The CDR3 has 12 amino acids. The CDR3 DNA sequence: TGCAGCGCCGGGACAGTTTCCTACGAGCAGTACTTC. Residues: CSAGTVSYEQYF.